The 2 T cell receptor beta chains listed next were all sequenced from one sample in a study of shared clonotypes between healthy human individuals. Method: immunoSEQ multiplex PCR; TCRdb's copy keeps in-frame clones and lacks some. The profile covers roughly 2.2 million clones, with 92% appearing a single time and around 0.35% taken by the ten largest. Sequencing was performed on naive CD4+ T cells from PBMCs. Subset meaning: CD45RA+ positively selected. These receptors were collected from a man aged 18 to 30 in good health. Some clones in this sample may be carry-over from other donors' samples.

J is TRBJ2-7 and V is TRBV7-2, with D unresolved. The length of the CDR3 is 13 residues. The germline V gene has CDR1 SGHTA and CDR2 FQGNSA. Trimming removed 2 bases at V and 0 bases at J, with 5 bases between. The CDR3 sequence is CASSLSASYEQYF. The DNA of the CDR3 is TGTGCCAGCAGCTTATCTGCCTCCTACGAGCAGTACTTC.

The chain recombines TRBV7-2 with TRBJ2-1; TRBD2 matches 8 bases. Germline CDR1 and CDR2: SGHTA and FQGNSA. The V segment lost 5 bases and the J segment 4 bases; nucleotides outside the gene matches: 13. This CDR3 has 17 amino acids. CDR3 residues: CASSKQGPGTSYNEQFF. The CDR3 DNA follows: TGTGCCAGCAGCAAACAGGGCCCCGGGACTAGTTACAATGAGCAGTTCTTC.